These T cell receptor beta chains were read from a single sample in a study of CD8+CD57+ T cells in acquired aplastic anemia. TCRdb ran MiXCR on the reads and lists one entry per CDR3 protein. The sample shows under 500,000 distinct CDR3 sequences, around 33% of them seen only once. Sequencing used sorted CD4+, CD8+, or CD8+CD57+ T cells (not recorded which) from PBMCs. All receptors derive from a human donor with aplastic anemia. The CDR3 runs from the conserved cysteine through the conserved F or W.

CDR3 protein: CASGLAGANEQFF
CDR3 length: 13
V gene: TRBV10-3

CDR3 protein: CASSPPRNTEAFF
CDR3 length: 13
V gene: TRBV18

CDR3 protein: CASSTPGRNCEQYF
CDR3 length: 14
V gene: TRBV5-1

CDR3 protein: CAIGSGFSNEQFF
CDR3 length: 13
V gene: TRBV19

CDR3 protein: CASSLVTGGISYGYTF
CDR3 length: 16
V gene: TRBV11-2

CDR3 protein: CATSTGPPYEQYF
CDR3 length: 13
V gene: TRBV15

CDR3 protein: CASTPQGLGYTF
CDR3 length: 12
V gene: TRBV7-2

CDR3 protein: CSVKGQGAYNYGYTF
CDR3 length: 15
V gene: TRBV29-1

CDR3 protein: CSVFSGDEQYF
CDR3 length: 11
V gene: TRBV29-1

CDR3 protein: CSVNQPQHF
CDR3 length: 9
V gene: TRBV20-1

CDR3 protein: CASSVGQGKHEQYF
CDR3 length: 14
V gene: TRBV25-1

CDR3 protein: CASSLRTSGYQETQYF
CDR3 length: 16
V gene: TRBV5-4

CDR3 protein: CSAREGSGGPYEQYF
CDR3 length: 15
V gene: TRBV20-1

CDR3 protein: CAWSSLVYEQYF
CDR3 length: 12
V gene: TRBV19

CDR3 protein: CASSPGQGHIDEQYF
CDR3 length: 15
V gene: TRBV11-3

CDR3 protein: CASSTGTGTYEQYF
CDR3 length: 14
V gene: TRBV6-1

CDR3 protein: CASSMPGGSDTEAFF
CDR3 length: 15
V gene: TRBV19

CDR3 protein: CASSPWDESYEQYF
CDR3 length: 14
V gene: TRBV7-2

CDR3 protein: CASSRDREPLNTEAFF
CDR3 length: 16
V gene: TRBV11-1